This paragraph reports one TCR beta chain. The antigen is undetermined. The sample comes from a study of cytomegalovirus exposure and HLA in healthy donors. The donors gave bone marrow, and they were healthy. Study-wide findings and caveats: There were over 150 TCR beta chains listed as cytomegalovirus-associated. For most subjects, TCR beta sequences were reported to predict HLA-A and HLA-B alleles with accuracy. What a later analysis reportedly showed was that an Asian-associated ancestry cluster had fewer N-insertions than the roughly 720-donor mean.

V lost 5 bases and J lost 7, with 15 bases in between. Germline V gene lookup returns CDR1 MDHEN and CDR2 SYDVKM. This CDR3 spans 14 amino acids. PCR amplification relied on 60 Vbeta primers (plus 13 Jbeta primers). Method: immunoSEQ multiplex PCR; TCRdb's copy keeps in-frame clones and lacks some. The table shows under 110,000 clones, with roughly four fifths occurring only once. The chain carries TRBV28 and TRBJ1-5; possible D gene TRBD1, 6 bases. This sequence was found in a man in his fifties in good health and CMV-seronegative. The material sequenced was PBMCs. The CDR3 sequence is CASSPQLGAQPQHF. Here the CDR3 DNA reads TGTGCCAGCAGTCCCCAATTGGGGGCCCAGCCCCAGCATTTT.